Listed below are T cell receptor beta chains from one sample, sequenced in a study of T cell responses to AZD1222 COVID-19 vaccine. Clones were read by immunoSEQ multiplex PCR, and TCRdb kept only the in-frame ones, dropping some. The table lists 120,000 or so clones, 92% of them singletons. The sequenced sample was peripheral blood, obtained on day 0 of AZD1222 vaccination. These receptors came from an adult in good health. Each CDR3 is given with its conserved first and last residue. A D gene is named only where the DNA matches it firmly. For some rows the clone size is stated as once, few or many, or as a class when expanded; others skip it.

CDR3 protein: CASSLLDGKLFF; CDR3 DNA: TGTGCCAGCAGCTTATTGGATGGGAAACTGTTTTTT; clone size: -; V gene: TRBV7-6; D gene: -; J gene: TRBJ1-4
CDR3 protein: CASSHSGNQPQHF; CDR3 DNA: TGTGCCAGCAGTCATTCTGGCAATCAGCCCCAGCATTTT; clone size: -; V gene: TRBV6-4; D gene: -; J gene: TRBJ1-5
CDR3 protein: CASTPDRVQPQHF; CDR3 DNA: TGTGCCAGCACCCCGGACAGGGTTCAGCCCCAGCATTTT; clone size: -; V gene: TRBV6-5; D gene: TRBD1; J gene: TRBJ1-5
CDR3 protein: CASSTKETQYF; CDR3 DNA: TGTGCCAGCAGTACCAAAGAGACCCAGTACTTC; clone size: -; V gene: TRBV2; D gene: -; J gene: TRBJ2-5
CDR3 protein: CASSPGTEAFF; CDR3 DNA: TGTGCCAGCAGCCCCGGCACTGAAGCTTTCTTT; clone size: -; V gene: TRBV5-4; D gene: -; J gene: TRBJ1-1
CDR3 protein: CASRPDRGGQPQHF; CDR3 DNA: TGTGCCAGCAGACCCGACAGGGGCGGTCAGCCCCAGCATTTT; clone size: -; V gene: TRBV7-2; D gene: TRBD1; J gene: TRBJ1-5
CDR3 protein: CASSQKTGNTIYF; CDR3 DNA: TGTGCCAGCAGCCAAAAAACTGGAAACACCATATATTTT; clone size: -; V gene: TRBV3-1/TRBV3-2; D gene: -; J gene: TRBJ1-3
CDR3 protein: CASSPEESSFYQPQHF; CDR3 DNA: TGTGCCAGCAGCCCTGAAGAGTCGAGTTTCTATCAGCCCCAGCATTTT; clone size: -; V gene: TRBV2; D gene: -; J gene: TRBJ1-5
CDR3 protein: CASSDYIQYF; CDR3 DNA: TGTGCCAGCAGTGATTACATTCAGTACTTC; clone size: -; V gene: TRBV6-1; D gene: -; J gene: TRBJ2-4
CDR3 protein: CASSLAGRETQYF; CDR3 DNA: TGTGCCAGCAGCTTAGCGGGGAGAGAGACCCAGTACTTC; clone size: -; V gene: TRBV7-9; D gene: -; J gene: TRBJ2-5
CDR3 protein: CAWSVQGAHQFF; CDR3 DNA: TGTGCCTGGAGTGTACAAGGGGCACATCAGTTCTTC; clone size: -; V gene: TRBV30; D gene: -; J gene: TRBJ2-1
CDR3 protein: CASSLVSGTYNEQFF; CDR3 DNA: TGTGCCAGCAGCTTAGTAAGCGGCACCTACAATGAGCAGTTCTTC; clone size: -; V gene: TRBV7-2; D gene: -; J gene: TRBJ2-1
CDR3 protein: CARPVSRKPAGAWDEQFF; CDR3 DNA: TGCGCCAGACCGGTCTCTCGGAAGCCAGCGGGAGCTTGGGATGAGCAGTTCTTC; clone size: -; V gene: TRBV10-1; D gene: TRBD2; J gene: TRBJ2-1
CDR3 protein: CASSPFSGKGIYGYTF; CDR3 DNA: TGTGCCAGCAGTCCTTTCTCCGGGAAAGGCATCTATGGCTACACCTTC; clone size: once; V gene: TRBV28; D gene: -; J gene: TRBJ1-2
CDR3 protein: CASSRAYQETQYF; CDR3 DNA: TGTGCCAGTAGTAGAGCCTACCAAGAGACCCAGTACTTC; clone size: -; V gene: TRBV19; D gene: -; J gene: TRBJ2-5
CDR3 protein: CASSEPGRPSYGYTF; CDR3 DNA: TGTGCCAGCAGTGAACCGGGACGGCCATCCTATGGCTACACCTTC; clone size: -; V gene: TRBV25-1; D gene: -; J gene: TRBJ1-2
CDR3 protein: CASSQGSSIAGLNSPLHF; CDR3 DNA: TGTGCCAGCAGCCAAGGGAGTAGTATTGCAGGGTTGAATTCACCCCTCCACTTT; clone size: few; V gene: TRBV3-1/TRBV3-2; D gene: -; J gene: TRBJ1-6